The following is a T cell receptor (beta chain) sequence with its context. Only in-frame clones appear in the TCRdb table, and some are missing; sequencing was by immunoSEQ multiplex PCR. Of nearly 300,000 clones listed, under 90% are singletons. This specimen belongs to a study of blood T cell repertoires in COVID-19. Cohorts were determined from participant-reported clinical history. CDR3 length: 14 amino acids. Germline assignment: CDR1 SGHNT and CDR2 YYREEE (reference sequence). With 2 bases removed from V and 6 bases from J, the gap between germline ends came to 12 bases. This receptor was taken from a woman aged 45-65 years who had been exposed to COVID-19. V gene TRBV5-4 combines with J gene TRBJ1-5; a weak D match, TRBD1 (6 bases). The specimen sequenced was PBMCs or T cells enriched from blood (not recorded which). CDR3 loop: CASSFDGQTQPQHF. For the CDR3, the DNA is TGTGCCAGCAGCTTCGACGGACAGACTCAGCCCCAGCATTTT.